These T cell receptor beta chains were read from a single sample in a study of resident and recirculating memory T cells in vitiligo. Produced via immunoSEQ multiplex PCR; TCRdb's table is partial and in-frame only. Here the sample spans 70,000 to 75,000 clones, approximately 90% being singletons. Sequenced material: blood. All receptors come from a male donor with vitiligo. Each CDR3 is given with its conserved first and last residue. The listing skips clone size in some rows; elsewhere it reads once, few, many or a size class.

TRBV5-1,TRBJ2-5,-,CASTWTGRETQYF
TRBV2,TRBJ1-1,medium-sized,CASREIGNTEAFF
TRBV7-9,TRBJ2-3,once,CASSLLASGNTDTQYF
TRBV6-1,TRBJ1-1,-,CASSTQGQVPEAFF
TRBV9,TRBJ1-2,-,CASTSSGGGNYGYTF
TRBV18,TRBJ1-2,-,CASSPPGALGYTF
TRBV7-8,TRBJ2-7,-,CASSLVSYEQYF
TRBV2,TRBJ1-2,-,CASSDRGYGGYGYTF
TRBV27,TRBJ1-5,-,CARVIGGANNQPQHF
TRBV5-1,TRBJ2-3,-,CASSFGTGTDTQYF
TRBV2,TRBJ1-2,few,CASSDQRDYGYTF
TRBV4-1,TRBJ2-3,-,CASSHGWTGSTDTQYF
TRBV7-2,TRBJ1-1,-,CASSPGQKNTEAFF
TRBV29-1,TRBJ2-5,-,CSVDGGRQETQYF
TRBV5-1,TRBJ2-5,-,CASSSAGTAETQYF
TRBV28,TRBJ2-7,-,CASSNDRNRGEQYF
TRBV5-6,TRBJ2-5,-,CASSSVGQGIKTQYF
TRBV5-1,TRBJ2-3,-,CASFGQRSTDTQYF
TRBV5-1,TRBJ1-4,-,CASSFTGTNEKLFF
TRBV5-6,-,-,CATRGGSYEQYF
TRBV7-2,TRBJ2-1,-,CASSLLAGENNEQFF
TRBV27,TRBJ2-5,-,CASSFRGWGTQYF
TRBV4-1,TRBJ1-4,-,CASSQDPRDEKLFF
TRBV27,TRBJ2-5,-,CASSPGLVQETQYF
TRBV5-6,TRBJ1-1,-,CASSTRQGAAFF
TRBV15,TRBJ2-1,-,CATTSGGLYSEQFF